This TCR beta chain stems from a study of beta chain features in type 1 diabetes. Overall study: Similarity in age, gender and cell yields was seen between patients and healthy donors. General observations from the study: All four CD4+ subsets from Type 1 diabetes patients carried moderately but significantly shorter TCRB CDR3s.

As every portion of the isolated RNA was reverse transcribed, the sequencing read expressed TCRB transcripts. Only in-frame clones appear in the TCRdb table, and some are missing; sequencing was by immunoSEQ multiplex PCR. Found here are around 690,000 clones, under 15% of them singletons; the top ten hold 0.095% to 0.15%. One heparinised blood draw averaging about 120 mL was given by each donor. Each sorted fraction was over 95% pure. In the case of this clone: The antigen is not known.

Input material: naive CD4+ T cells from blood. This receptor was taken from a man between 25 and 39 years old with type 1 diabetes.

The CDR3 DNA follows: TGTGCCAGCAGCGTAGTTGCGGGGGGGCCCCCAGTGGGCAATGAGCAGTTCTTC. It translates to CASSVVAGGPPVGNEQFF. V usage is TRBV9 and J usage is TRBJ2-1; 9 bases agree with TRBD2. V was pared by 0 bases and J by 6 bases, with 13 bases of the junction left unmatched. CDR1 SGDLS and CDR2 YYNGEE come from the germline V gene. This CDR3 spans 18 amino acids.